The 21 T cell receptor beta chains reported below all come from one sample, sequenced in a study of long-term antiretroviral therapy in people with HIV. Running of the v3.0 immunoSEQ assay took place at survey level. Data came from immunoSEQ multiplex PCR; TCRdb stores just in-frame clones and leaves some out. Of 18,000 or so clones detected, over 75% appear once; the ten largest clones hold about 8%. Sequencing used unsorted PBMCs, obtained at the start of antiretroviral therapy, before treatment. The receptors originated from a middle-aged woman with HIV.

V gene TRBV18 combines with J gene TRBJ2-1, with TRBD1 matching 9 bases. The germline V gene encodes CDR1 KGHSH and CDR2 LQKENI. Losses at the gene ends were 0 bases for V and 5 bases for J; bases not matched to a gene: 2. The CDR3 runs to 15 residues. CDR3 sequence: CASSPPGQGDNEQFF. In DNA, the CDR3 is TGTGCCAGCTCACCACCGGGACAGGGCGACAATGAGCAGTTCTTC. The variable domain in full, with the rest retrieved from reference TRBV18 and TRBJ2-1, is NAGVMQNPRHLVRRRGQEARLRCSPMKGHSHVYWYRQLPEEGLKFMVYLQKENIIDESGMPKERFSAEFPKEGPSILRIQQVVRGDSAAYFCASSPPGQGDNEQFFGPGTRLTVL.

The V call is TRBV11-3, the J call TRBJ2-5; 10 bases are a match to TRBD1. The junction had 7 bases not matched to a gene; V was cut back by 1 base and J by 5 bases. This CDR3 spans 16 amino acids. CDR1 SGHNT and CDR2 YENEEA come from the germline V gene. The CDR3 coding sequence is TGTGCCAGCAGCTTAGGGGACAGGGGCGTTGGGGAGACCCAGTACTTC. Amino acid sequence: CASSLGDRGVGETQYF.

CDR3 in DNA: TGTGCCAGCAGTTACCCGTTCGCGTCTGAAGCTTTCTTT. Protein: CASSYPFASEAFF. The chain carries TRBV27 and TRBJ1-1; the D is unclear. The CDR3 spans 13 residues. V lost 4 bases, J lost 6 bases, and 12 bases lay in between. Germline values: CDR1 MNHEY, CDR2 SMNVEV (reference sequence).

This chain links TRBV2 with TRBJ2-5, with D hard to call. V gave up 5 bases and J gave up 0 bases, with 22 bases separating them. The CDR3 length is 18 residues. Per germline, CDR1 SNHLY and CDR2 FYNNEI. DNA for the CDR3: TGTGCCAGCAGTCGGCGCCCAGCTTTGACACAGTACCAAGAGACCCAGTACTTC. Its protein is CASSRRPALTQYQETQYF.

This chain's CDR3 is CASSPGASSNEKLFF. CDR3 sequence (DNA): TGTGCCAGCAGTCCCGGGGCCAGCTCCAATGAAAAACTGTTTTTT. This rearrangement joins TRBV28 to TRBJ1-4; possibly TRBD1 for D (5 bases). Germline V CDR1 and CDR2: MDHEN, SYDVKM. With 5 bases removed from V and 5 bases from J, the gap between germline ends came to 15 bases. The CDR3 covers 15 residues.

The chain employs TRBV4-3 and TRBJ2-7, with 9 bases matching TRBD1. This CDR3 comprises 15 residues. V shed 1 base and J 3 bases; nucleotides not matched to a gene: 4. In germline, CDR1 is LGHNA, CDR2 YSLEER. This CDR3 is CASSQGLGQGYEQYF. The CDR3, as DNA: TGCGCCAGCAGCCAAGGGTTGGGACAGGGCTACGAGCAGTACTTC.

The rearrangement joins TRBV9 to TRBJ2-3; 8 bases fit TRBD1. Trimming removed 3 bases from V and 5 bases from J; junction bases left unmatched: 11. The CDR3 is 16 amino acids. From germline, CDR1 is SGDLS and CDR2 YYNGEE. The CDR3: CASSASGTGYGDTQYF. In DNA form, the CDR3 reads TGTGCCAGCAGCGCCTCCGGGACAGGATATGGAGATACGCAGTATTTT.

The rearrangement links TRBV11-2 to TRBJ2-5; D not resolved. This CDR3 has 12 amino acids. Looked up from germline, CDR1 is SGHAT and CDR2 is FQNNGV. V lost 5 bases to trimming and J lost 5 bases, with 9 bases between them. The CDR3 nucleotides are TGTGCCAGCAGCCTCAGAGTCGAGACCCAGTACTTC. It translates to CASSLRVETQYF.

This clone came up once. The V call is TRBV12-5, the J call TRBJ2-5; the match to TRBD1 covers 7 bases. The CDR3 is 12 amino acids. Germline CDR1 LGHNT, CDR2 FRNRAP. The V gene end was trimmed by 1 base and the J gene end by 9 bases; junction bases not matched to a gene: 2. In DNA form, the CDR3 reads TGTGCTAGTGGTTTGGCCCAGGGGGCCCAGTACTTC. Residues: CASGLAQGAQYF.

This clone showed up just once. The chain links TRBV7-2 to TRBJ1-2; the D gene is possibly TRBD1 (6 bases). The CDR3 consists of 15 residues. Per germline, CDR1 SGHTA and CDR2 FQGNSA. V lost 1 base, J lost 7 bases, and 16 bases lay in between. This CDR3 reads CASSLVTQQGGGYTF. CDR3 bases: TGTGCCAGCAGCTTAGTGACTCAACAGGGAGGTGGCTACACCTTC.

This sequence joins TRBV2 and TRBJ2-2, with 13 positions matching TRBD2. V lost 6 bases and J lost 7; bases outside the gene matches: 8. CDR1 is SNHLY and CDR2 is FYNNEI in the germline V gene. CDR3 length: 16 amino acids. CDR3 sequence reads: CASSEWTSGGGGELFF. The CDR3 DNA is TGTGCCAGCAGCGAGTGGACTAGCGGGGGTGGCGGGGAGCTGTTTTTT.

This clone appeared a few times. The gene calls are TRBV7-2 and TRBJ2-7, with a weak D call TRBD1 (6 bases). Germline V gives CDR1 SGHTA, CDR2 FQGNSA. Between the trimmed V and J ends, which lost 7 bases and 0 bases, there was a span of 16 bases. The CDR3 length is 15 residues. CDR3 residues: CASNPRDTSSYEQYF. For the CDR3, the DNA is TGTGCCAGCAACCCTCGGGACACCAGCTCCTACGAGCAGTACTTC.

In this sample, this clone turned up once. CDR3 in DNA: TGTGCCAGCAGTCCCCCCCGCTCTACTGGAAACACCATATATTTT. This codes for CASSPPRSTGNTIYF. This chain uses TRBV28 with TRBJ1-3; D is uncertain. The CDR3 contains 15 residues. Between the trimmed V and J ends, which lost 5 bases and 2 bases, there was a span of 13 bases. CDR1 MDHEN and CDR2 SYDVKM come from the germline V gene.

The gene calls are TRBV7-2 and TRBJ2-3; D might be TRBD1 (5 bases). Germline CDR1 reads SGHTA; CDR2 reads FQGNSA. Trimming removed 1 base from V and 3 bases from J, with 5 bases in between. The CDR3 covers 13 residues. In DNA, the CDR3 is TGTGCCAGCAGCTTAGAGGGGACAGATACGCAGTATTTT. Protein product: CASSLEGTDTQYF.

CDR3 DNA sequence: TGTGCCAGCAGCCCCGCAGTGGGGGGCGGATTCAGCTACGAGCAGTACTTC. Its protein is CASSPAVGGGFSYEQYF. The rearrangement links TRBV7-2 to TRBJ2-7, with D perhaps TRBD1 or TRBD2 (6 bases each). The CDR3 contains 17 residues. The germline V and J ends were trimmed by 5 bases and 3 bases, with 23 bases remaining between them. CDR1 SGHTA and CDR2 FQGNSA come from the germline V gene.

This chain uses TRBV25-1 with TRBJ1-1; perhaps TRBD1 as D (6 bases). The CDR3 has 12 amino acids. Between the trimmed V and J ends, which lost 10 bases and 1 base, there was a span of 10 bases. The germline gives CDR1 MGHDK, CDR2 SYGVNS. The CDR3 DNA sequence: TGTGCCACCACACAGGGGAACACTGAAGCTTTCTTT. Translation gives CATTQGNTEAFF.

This chain uses TRBV4-2 with TRBJ2-2; the D is unclear. V lost 4 bases and J lost 0, with 12 bases in between. Germline V CDR1 and CDR2: LGHNA, YNFKEQ. This CDR3 spans 16 amino acids. CDR3 in DNA: TGTGCCAGCAGCCGATCGGACGGAACGAACACCGGGGAGCTGTTTTTT. It codes for CASSRSDGTNTGELFF.

The J gene is TRBJ2-7, the V gene TRBV15; D possibly uses TRBD1 or TRBD2 (5 bases each). CDR3 size: 16 residues. Germline V gene lookup returns CDR1 LNHNV and CDR2 YYDKDF (reference sequence). V dropped 2 bases and J dropped 4 bases, with 18 bases sitting between them. The CDR3 sequence is CATSRSGDGYLYEQYF. CDR3 DNA sequence: TGTGCCACCAGCAGATCCGGGGACGGGTATTTATACGAGCAGTACTTC.

This clone has just a few counts. The chain has TRBV7-9 and TRBJ1-6; a weak D match, TRBD1 (6 bases). The V end was cut by 7 bases, the J end by 7 bases, with 11 bases between. CDR3 length: 13 residues. Germline CDR1 and CDR2: SEHNR and FQNEAQ (reference sequence). As DNA, the CDR3 is TGTGCCAGCACCACCACAGGGAATTCACCCCTCCACTTT. Translation: CASTTTGNSPLHF.

The chain combines TRBV7-9 with TRBJ2-1; the match to TRBD2 covers 12 bases. The CDR3 contains 15 residues. In germline, CDR1 is SEHNR, CDR2 FQNEAQ (reference sequence). The junction had 2 bases not matched to a gene; V was cut back by 4 bases and J by 4 bases. The CDR3 DNA reads TGTGCCAGCAGCTCTGGGACTAGCGGGTACAATGAGCAGTTCTTC. Translating gives CASSSGTSGYNEQFF.

The V gene is TRBV2, the J gene TRBJ2-1; D remains ambiguous. CDR3 size: 11 residues. Per the germline V gene, CDR1 is SNHLY and CDR2 is FYNNEI. V dropped 2 bases and J dropped 7 bases, with 3 bases sitting between them. Here the CDR3 reads CASSELNEQFF. CDR3 in DNA: TGTGCCAGCAGTGAATTGAATGAGCAGTTCTTC.